Listed below are T cell receptor beta chains from one sample, sequenced in a study of early T cells in non-severe SARS-CoV-2 infection. MiXCR, run by TCRdb on the 5' RACE reads, gives a single entry per CDR3 protein. This sample has 75,000 or so distinct CDR3 sequences, with 12% found just once. Material: whole blood. The receptors shown here come from an adult who was a healthcare worker with PCR-confirmed SARS-CoV-2 infection or an uninfected control (not recorded which). CDR3s include the opening cysteine and the closing phenylalanine or tryptophan. D genes are given only for firm matches. Some rows mark clone size as missing; the rest say once, few, many or name a class of expanded clone.

>few|TRBV12-3/TRBV12-4|TRBJ1-6|-|12
TGTGCCAGCAGTCGCAGGGATTCACCCCTCCACTTT
CASSRRDSPLHF
>-|TRBV6-5|TRBJ2-3|-|14
TGTGCCAGCAGTTATGCGGTGGCCACAGATACGCAGTATTTT
CASSYAVATDTQYF
>many|TRBV30|TRBJ1-4|TRBD1|14
TGTGCCTGGAGGAGACAGGGGCCTAATGAAAAACTGTTTTTT
CAWRRQGPNEKLFF
>-|TRBV2|TRBJ2-5|-|14
TGTGCCAGCAGTGAAGACAGGTACCAAGAGACCCAGTACTTC
CASSEDRYQETQYF
>few|TRBV4-3|TRBJ2-5|-|13
TGCGCCAGCAGCCAAGATTACCGAGAGACCCAGTACTTC
CASSQDYRETQYF
>many|TRBV3-1|TRBJ2-2|-|15
TGTGCCAGCAGCCGAACCAGGGTGGACACCGGGGAGCTGTTTTTT
CASSRTRVDTGELFF
>few|TRBV7-2|TRBJ2-1|-|17
TGTGCCAGCAGCCCCCCTGAAGCCGGGAGCTCCTACAATGAGCAGTTCTTC
CASSPPEAGSSYNEQFF
>few|TRBV7-9|TRBJ2-7|TRBD1|17
TGTGCCAGCTCCCCGGGGTCGGGGACAGGGTCCTCCTACGAGCAGTACTTC
CASSPGSGTGSSYEQYF
>many|TRBV6-2/TRBV6-3|TRBJ2-1|TRBD2|19
TGTGCCAGCAGTTACTATCGGGGTCCGGGACTAGCGGAAGGGAATGAGCAGTTCTTC
CASSYYRGPGLAEGNEQFF
>-|TRBV25-1|TRBJ2-3|TRBD1|16
TGTGCCAGCAGTTTCCGGGACAGGGGAAGGACAGATACGCAGTATTTT
CASSFRDRGRTDTQYF
>many|TRBV10-3|TRBJ2-3|TRBD2|17
TGTGCCATCAGTGTGCTAGCGGGGGGTTCTAGCACAGATACGCAGTATTTT
CAISVLAGGSSTDTQYF
>-|TRBV18|TRBJ1-6|TRBD1|15
TGTGCCAGCTCACGGGGACAGGGACTCAATTCACCCCTCCACTTT
CASSRGQGLNSPLHF
>many|TRBV20-1|TRBJ2-3|-|14
TGCAGTGCTAGCGGGGTCCATAGCACAGATACGCAGTATTTT
CSASGVHSTDTQYF
>-|TRBV11-2|TRBJ2-3|TRBD1|16
TGTGCCAGCAGCTTAGATAGGGCCCAGGGGGAAGATACGCAGTATTTT
CASSLDRAQGEDTQYF
>-|TRBV5-5|TRBJ1-2|-|14
TGTGCCAGCAGCTTGCTGTTGTATGATCAGGGCTACACCTTC
CASSLLLYDQGYTF
>few|TRBV7-8|TRBJ2-4|-|14
TGTGCCAGCAGCTCCCAGGGGAGCAAAAACATTCAGTACTTC
CASSSQGSKNIQYF
>-|TRBV12-3/TRBV12-4|TRBJ2-3|TRBD2|17
TGTGCCAGCAGTTTAGGGACTAGCGGGAGGGCCCCAGATACGCAGTATTTT
CASSLGTSGRAPDTQYF
>few|TRBV5-1|TRBJ2-1|-|14
TGCGCCAGCGGGGGGAGTTTAGGGGACAATGAGCAGTTCTTC
CASGGSLGDNEQFF
>few|TRBV6-5|TRBJ2-2|-|12
TGTGCCAGCAGTTACTCCCCCGGGGAGCTGTTTTTT
CASSYSPGELFF
>many|TRBV12-5|TRBJ2-1|TRBD2|15
TGTGCTAGTGCCCCGGGACTAGCGGGAGGGAATGAGCAGTTCTTC
CASAPGLAGGNEQFF
>many|TRBV11-2|TRBJ2-7|TRBD2|18
TGTGCCAGCAGCTTAGTTCGAGGCCTAGCGGCTTTCAACTACGAGCAGTACTTC
CASSLVRGLAAFNYEQYF
>few|TRBV10-3|TRBJ1-1|-|16
TGTGCCATCAGTGAGTATCTCATGGGCATGAACACTGAAGCTTTCTTT
CAISEYLMGMNTEAFF
>-|TRBV4-1|TRBJ1-4|-|16
TGCGCCAGCAGCCAAGATCGTGGGAGGGCAAATGAAAAACTGTTTTTT
CASSQDRGRANEKLFF
>many|TRBV11-3|TRBJ2-1|-|13
TGTGCCAGCAGCCAAAGCTCCTACAATGAGCAGTTCTTC
CASSQSSYNEQFF
>few|TRBV29-1|TRBJ1-1|-|10
TGCAGCGTTGGGCACACTGAAGCTTTCTTT
CSVGHTEAFF
>many|TRBV4-1|TRBJ2-3|TRBD2|17
TGCGCCAGCAGCCAAGATCCAACAGGACTAGCGACGGATACGCAGTATTTT
CASSQDPTGLATDTQYF
>-|TRBV28|TRBJ2-6|-|12
TGTGCCAGCAGATCTGGGGCCAACGTCCTGACTTTC
CASRSGANVLTF
>few|TRBV11-3|TRBJ1-2|-|14
TGTGCCAGCAGCTCCTCTTCCTACGGCGGTGGCTACACCTTC
CASSSSSYGGGYTF